The subject of this entry is one T cell receptor beta chain. No cognate antigen has been identified for it. No clone much larger than this one lies a single base away; base qualities are absent. The data originate from a study of blood T cell repertoires in COVID-19 (dated by TCRdb to about 2020). Looking at the study overall: The collaborator samples originated in the United States, Italy and Spain and spanned the acute and convalescent phases of COVID-19. The prospective study material was composed of cDNA or gDNA derived from T cells, B-cell-depleted T cells, or PBMCs. The dataset comprised deeply sampled blood TCRbeta repertoires from subjects exposed to, actively infected with, or recovered from COVID-19. The repertoires were made available in a free public database intended to serve as a resource for research on the immune response to SARS-CoV-2. Samples came from the ongoing ImmuneRACE study (first 160 participants) plus 1,254 subjects from 6 global collaborators. The sample metadata nearly always contained a de-identified subject ID, COVID-19 status, age in years and sex. HLA class I and class II types, where available, came from metadata supplied by the sample provider rather than from assay-based typing.

One collaborating source in Seattle enrolled patients during active infection and followed them longitudinally through the course of disease. The collaborating institutions used their own protocols to collect whole blood in K2EDTA tubes. For TCRbeta analysis, collaborator samples were shipped as frozen whole blood, as isolated PBMCs, or as DNA extracted from either sample type. The immunoSEQ Assay, a bias-controlled multiplex PCR, was used to amplify TCRbeta CDR3 regions from genomic DNA. In the authors' own workflow: Within the assay, amplification of reference gene primers was used to estimate how many nucleated cells each sample contained. To quantify the absolute abundance of each unique TCRbeta CDR3 rearrangement, sequence reads were collapsed and filtered. For each sample, productive Simpson clonality was calculated by taking the square root of Simpson's diversity index across productive rearrangements. TCRdb mirrors the immuneACCESS table, restricted to in-frame sequences. Some clones are absent from its copies; in checked studies, under half trace to an unresolved V gene, and the reason for the others is unknown. The V and J calls and clone size are taken from that table; D and trimming were inferred from the DNA. For this sample there are more than 300,000 clones; around 87% appear just once. The top ten clonotypes cover 8.5% to 12% of the sample.

Overall results and qualifications from the work: The quantity of clinical and demographic metadata differed by source and by participant and was supplied without curation.

This TCR was sampled from a woman in her twenties or thirties with COVID-19, enrolled during active disease. The sequencing input was peripheral blood.

CDR3 loop: CASMWLTGTGELFF. The sequence in DNA is TGCGCCAGCATGTGGCTGACGGGAACCGGGGAGCTGTTTTTT. This receptor chain uses TRBV5-1 and TRBJ2-2; a tentative D call is TRBD2 (5 bases match). At the junction V is shortened by 6 bases and J by 5 bases, with 14 bases in between. According to the germline V gene, CDR1 reads SGHRS and CDR2 reads YFSETQ. The CDR3, from cysteine to phenylalanine, totals 14 residues. Only the CDR3 DNA stays, 42 bases, in frame from base 1.